This T cell receptor beta chain was identified during a study of blood T cell repertoires in COVID-19 (dated by TCRdb to 2018 to 2020). For the study in its entirety: Collaborator samples came from the United States, Italy and Spain and covered acute and convalescent phases of COVID-19. The material from the prospective study consisted of cDNA or gDNA derived from T cells, B-cell-depleted T cells, or PBMCs. The dataset comprised deeply sampled blood TCRbeta repertoires from subjects exposed to, actively infected with, or recovered from COVID-19. The repertoires were released in a freely available public database meant as a resource for research on the immune response to SARS-CoV-2. The samples were drawn from two sources: the first 160 participants of the ongoing ImmuneRACE study, and some 1,300 subjects contributed by 6 global collaborators. The sample metadata nearly always contained a de-identified subject ID, COVID-19 status, age in years and sex. Where HLA class I and class II types were available, the types were taken from metadata supplied by the sample provider, not from assay-based typing. Results the study describes overall, beyond this receptor: The quantity of clinical and demographic metadata differed by source and by participant and was supplied without curation.

Each collaborating institution followed its own protocols to collect whole blood in K2EDTA tubes. For TCRbeta analysis, collaborators shipped samples in one of three forms: frozen whole blood, isolated PBMCs, or DNA extracted from either of those sample types. On this clone: The antigen it recognizes is unknown. The input lacks base qualities; no much larger clone sits a single base away.

From the cysteine up to the phenylalanine, the CDR3 has a length of 14 residues. Only the CDR3 DNA is retained, 42 bases long and in frame from the first base. The germline V gene gives CDR1 as LGHNA and CDR2 as YNFKEQ. At the junction V is shortened by 9 bases and J by 0 bases, with 13 bases in between. TCRbeta CDR3 regions were amplified from genomic DNA by means of the immunoSEQ Assay, a bias-controlled multiplex PCR. In the source study's methods: The number of nucleated cells in each sample was estimated from the amplification of reference gene primers within the assay. To quantify the absolute abundance of each unique TCRbeta CDR3 rearrangement, sequence reads were collapsed and filtered. For each sample, productive Simpson clonality was calculated as the square root of Simpson's diversity index across productive rearrangements. In TCRdb, the immuneACCESS table is reduced to in-frame sequences with V and J assigned. These tables do not hold every clone; where another copy was compared, an unresolved V gene accounts for under half, and the others remain unexplained. For V, J and clone size, that table is used; D and trimming come from the DNA. The sample table holds 40,000 or so clones, of which around 83% were seen once. The ten largest account for over 3.5% of the sample.

The chain is made from TRBV4-2 and TRBJ2-3; possibly the D gene is TRBD2, per 6 matching bases. Sequenced input: peripheral blood. The clonotype comes from a man aged 60 to 69 with acute or convalescent COVID-19. The bases are TGTGCCAGTGCCGGGAGAACTAGCACAGATACGCAGTATTTT. Translated, it reads CASAGRTSTDTQYF.